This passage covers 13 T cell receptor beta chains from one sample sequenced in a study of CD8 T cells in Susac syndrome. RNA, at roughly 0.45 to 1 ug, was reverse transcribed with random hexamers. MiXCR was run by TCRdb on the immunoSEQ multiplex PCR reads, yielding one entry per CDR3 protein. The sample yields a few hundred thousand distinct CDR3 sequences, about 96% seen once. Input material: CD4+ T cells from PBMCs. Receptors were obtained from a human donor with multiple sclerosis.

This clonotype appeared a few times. The CDR3 sequence: CASSSPSSGANVLTF. CDR3 sequence (DNA): TGTGCCAGCAGCTCCCCGAGCTCTGGGGCCAACGTCCTGACTTTC. The chain recombines TRBV7-9 with TRBJ2-6; no clear D. Deletions cut 4 bases from V and 0 bases from J, with 7 bases between. Germline lookup yields CDR1 SEHNR and CDR2 FQNEAQ (reference sequence). This CDR3 is 15 amino acids long.

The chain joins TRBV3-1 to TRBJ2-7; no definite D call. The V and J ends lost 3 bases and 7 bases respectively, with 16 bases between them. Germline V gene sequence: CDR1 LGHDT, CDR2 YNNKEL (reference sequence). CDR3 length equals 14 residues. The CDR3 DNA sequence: TGTGCCAGCAGCCACCTCCCCTTTACGTGGGAGCAGTACTTC. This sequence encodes CASSHLPFTWEQYF.

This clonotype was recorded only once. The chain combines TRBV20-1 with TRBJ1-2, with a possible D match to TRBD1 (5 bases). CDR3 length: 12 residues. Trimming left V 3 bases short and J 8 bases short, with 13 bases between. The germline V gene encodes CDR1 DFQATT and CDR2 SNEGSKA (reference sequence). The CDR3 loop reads CSARGEESGYTF. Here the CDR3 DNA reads TGCAGTGCTAGGGGGGAGGAATCCGGCTACACCTTC.

The CDR3 loop is CATSRDSRVGEKLFF. The CDR3 DNA is TGTGCCACCAGCAGAGATTCGAGGGTAGGCGAAAAACTGTTTTTT. The genes are TRBV15 and TRBJ1-4; D is undetermined. V was trimmed by 0 bases and J by 8 bases, leaving 13 bases between them. From germline, CDR1 is LNHNV and CDR2 YYDKDF (reference sequence). The CDR3 loop spans 15 amino acids.

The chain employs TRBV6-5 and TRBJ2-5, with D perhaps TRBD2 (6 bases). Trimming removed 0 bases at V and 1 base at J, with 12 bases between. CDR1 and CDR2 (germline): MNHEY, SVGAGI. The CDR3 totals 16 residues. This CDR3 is CASSYSISGIQETQYF. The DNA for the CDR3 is TGTGCCAGCAGTTACTCGATTAGCGGTATCCAAGAGACCCAGTACTTC.

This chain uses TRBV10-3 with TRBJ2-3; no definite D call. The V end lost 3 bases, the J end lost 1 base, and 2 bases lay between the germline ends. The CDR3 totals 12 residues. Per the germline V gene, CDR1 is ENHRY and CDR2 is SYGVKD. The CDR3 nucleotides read TGTGCCATCAGTGATCGCACAGATACGCAGTATTTT. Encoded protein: CAISDRTDTQYF.

The CDR3 is CASSPRGLGETQYF. Here the CDR3 DNA reads TGTGCCAGCTCCCCCAGGGGTTTAGGAGAGACCCAGTACTTC. The rearrangement joins TRBV18 to TRBJ2-5, with D maybe TRBD1 (6 bases). The CDR3 loop spans 14 amino acids. V was shortened by 6 bases and J by 4 bases, with 15 bases between the two germline ends. Germline V gene data show CDR1 as KGHSH and CDR2 as LQKENI.

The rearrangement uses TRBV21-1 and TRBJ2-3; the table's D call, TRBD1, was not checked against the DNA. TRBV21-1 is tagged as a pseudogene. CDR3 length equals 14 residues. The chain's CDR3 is CASSQGQGPDTQYF. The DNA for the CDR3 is TGTGCCAGCAGCCAGGGACAGGGACCAGATACGCAGTATTTT.

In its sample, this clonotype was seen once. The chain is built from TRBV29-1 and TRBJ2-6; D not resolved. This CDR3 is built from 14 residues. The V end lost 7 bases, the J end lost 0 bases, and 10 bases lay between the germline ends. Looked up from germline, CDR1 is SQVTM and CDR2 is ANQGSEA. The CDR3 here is CSAAGFSGANVLTF. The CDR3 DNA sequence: TGCAGCGCCGCAGGCTTCTCTGGGGCCAACGTCCTGACTTTC.

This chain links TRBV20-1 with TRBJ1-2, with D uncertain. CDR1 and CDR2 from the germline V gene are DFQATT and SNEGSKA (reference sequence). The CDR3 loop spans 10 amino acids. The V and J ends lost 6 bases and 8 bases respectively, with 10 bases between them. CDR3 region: CSAEQNGYTF. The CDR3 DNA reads TGCAGTGCAGAACAGAACGGCTACACCTTC.

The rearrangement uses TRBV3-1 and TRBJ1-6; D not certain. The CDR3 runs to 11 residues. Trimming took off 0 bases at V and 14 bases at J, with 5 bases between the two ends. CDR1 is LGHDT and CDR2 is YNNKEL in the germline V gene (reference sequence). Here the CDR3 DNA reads TGTGCCAGCAGCCAAGATCGAGCCCTCCACTTT. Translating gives CASSQDRALHF.

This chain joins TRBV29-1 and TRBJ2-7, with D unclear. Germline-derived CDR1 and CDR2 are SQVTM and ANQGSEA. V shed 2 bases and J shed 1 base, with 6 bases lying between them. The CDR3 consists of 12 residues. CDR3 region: CSVEFSSYEQYF. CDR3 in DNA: TGCAGCGTTGAATTCAGTTCCTACGAGCAGTACTTC.

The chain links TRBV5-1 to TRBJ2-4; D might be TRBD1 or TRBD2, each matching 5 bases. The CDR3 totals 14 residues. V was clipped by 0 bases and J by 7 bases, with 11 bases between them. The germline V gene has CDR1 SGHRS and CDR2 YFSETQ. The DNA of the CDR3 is TGCGCCAGCAGCTTGGATGGGGGAATCAACATTCAGTACTTC. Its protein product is CASSLDGGINIQYF.